This T cell receptor beta chain is from a study of identical twins' blood T cells. Findings of the study overall: Shared CDR3 clonotype counts between two donors mainly tracked the product of their cloneset sizes, twins included. Even for out-of-frame TCRbeta, twins reportedly shared V gene usage much more than unrelated donors.

Authors' analysis steps: Clonotypes per individual ranged from about 90,000 to nearly 500,000. TCRdb redid the calling of the 5' RACE reads with MiXCR, one entry per CDR3 protein. TCRdb's processing, not the authors', yielded these V and J calls. The sample has 400,000 or so distinct CDR3 sequences, roughly 30% seen once. CDR1 and CDR2 (germline): ENHRY, SYGVKD. The CDR3 is 13 residues long. V was pared by 3 bases and J by 3 bases, with 6 bases between. Notes on this clonotype: What it binds is not known.

Sequencing input: PBMCs. The V gene is TRBV10-3, the J gene TRBJ1-5, with D hard to call. This receptor was taken from a woman aged 18 to 50 in good health. The CDR3 reads CAISELNNQPQHF. The CDR3 region has the DNA TGTGCCATCAGTGAATTGAACAATCAGCCCCAGCATTTT.